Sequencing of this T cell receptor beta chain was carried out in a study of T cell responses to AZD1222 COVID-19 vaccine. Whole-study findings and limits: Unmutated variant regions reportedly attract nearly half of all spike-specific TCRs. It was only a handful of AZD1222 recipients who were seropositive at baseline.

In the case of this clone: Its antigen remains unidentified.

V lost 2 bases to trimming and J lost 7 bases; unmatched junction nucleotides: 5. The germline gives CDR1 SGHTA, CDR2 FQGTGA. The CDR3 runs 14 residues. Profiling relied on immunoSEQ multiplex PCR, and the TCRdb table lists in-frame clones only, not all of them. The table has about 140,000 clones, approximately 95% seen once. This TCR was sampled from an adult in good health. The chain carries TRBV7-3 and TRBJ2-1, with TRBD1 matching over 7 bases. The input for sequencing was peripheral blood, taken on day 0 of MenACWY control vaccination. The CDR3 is CASSLYRGSNEQFF. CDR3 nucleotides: TGTGCCAGCAGCTTATACAGGGGAAGTAATGAGCAGTTCTTC. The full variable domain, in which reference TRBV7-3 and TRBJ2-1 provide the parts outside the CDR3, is GAGVSQTPSNKVTEKGKYVELRCDPISGHTALYWYRQSLGQGPEFLIYFQGTGAADDSGLPNDRFFAVRPEGSVSTLKIQRTERGDSAVYLCASSLYRGSNEQFFGPGTRLTVL.